The clone carrying this TCR beta chain was detected many times. What it binds is unknown. This beta chain is off target for a library built for alpha chains, so its abundance means little. As to time point: sample taken at primary tumor resection. TCRdb re-derived calls from the 5' RACE reads in MiXCR, one entry per CDR3 protein. The sample lists 5,900 or so distinct CDR3 sequences; roughly 8% were seen once. This record belongs to a study of spatial heterogeneity in lung cancer. CDR3 length: 15 residues. V lost 0 bases and J lost 2, with 11 bases in between. Germline lookup yields CDR1 SGHRS and CDR2 YFSETQ. Study-level points and caveats: Expanded alpha and beta TCR counts within tumors tracked tumor mutation counts.

This specimen consisted of lung tumor tissue, obtained at surgery. This TCR came from a female donor with early-stage non-small cell lung cancer. This chain connects TRBV5-1 to TRBJ2-5; D possibly corresponds to TRBD1 (6 bases). The CDR3 spells CASSLGPGDQETQYF. The CDR3 DNA reads TGCGCCAGCAGCTTGGGACCAGGGGATCAAGAGACCCAGTACTTC.